The 3 T cell receptor beta chains below all came from one sample that was sequenced in a study of tissue T cells after allogeneic stem cell transplantation (dated 2022 in TCRdb). The time point label here, explained by the study, means: mouse harvest day 14 after allogeneic transplant. Each mouse graft, delivered by tail vein injection, combined 10^6 splenic CD5+ T cells with 10^7 T-cell-depleted bone marrow cells. The library was made by the immunoSEQ multiplex PCR assay. TCRdb obtained this table from immuneACCESS and retained in-frame rearrangements with V and J assigned. These tables miss some clones; where compared with another copy, unresolved V genes account for less than half of the shortfall, and the remainder is unexplained. The table for this sample lists more than 4,000 clones; around 30% of them were counted only once. In total, the top ten clones hold 6% to 8.5% of the sample. Sequences were obtained from skin. The receptor source for this set is a female BALB/c mouse given C57BL/6 T cells with graft-versus-host disease after an allogeneic hematopoietic cell transplant.

This clone is labeled medium-sized (0.01 to 0.1%). Gene labels here are mouse ones. Read coverage stops 1 residue before the CDR3 terminus; the germline J gene supplies the remainder. This rearrangement joins TRBV26 to TRBJ2-7, with D perhaps matching TRBD2 (5 bases). This CDR3 is built from 13 residues. Germline assignment: CDR1 KGHPV and CDR2 FQNQEV (reference sequence). The V and J ends lost 2 bases and 5 bases respectively, with 10 bases between them. CDR3 region: CASSLEWGDEQYF. CDR3 bases read: TGTGCCAGCAGTCTGGAATGGGGAGATGAACAGTAC. The full variable domain, in which reference TRBV26 and TRBJ2-7 provide the parts outside the CDR3, is NSKVIQTPRYLVKGQGQKAKMRCIPEKGHPVVFWYQQNKNNEFKFLINFQNQEVLQQIDMTEKRFSAECPSNSPCSLEIQSSEAGDSALYLCASSLEWGDEQYFGPGTRLTVL.

With regard to this clone: Gene names and germline match the mouse. The read stops 1 residue short of the end of the CDR3; the missing end is completed from the germline J gene. The V and J genes are TRBV13-1 and TRBJ1-4; D ambiguous. The germline gives CDR1 NSHNY, CDR2 SYGAGN. The CDR3 covers 17 residues. V was clipped by 0 bases and J by 0 bases, with 12 bases between them. Incomplete CDR3 DNA: TGTGCCAGCAGTGATGATGGCAGCCCAATTTCCAACGAAAGATTATTT. This sequence encodes CASSDDGSPISNERLF. The whole CDR3 protein is CASSDDGSPISNERLFF.

As to this clone: The gene names here belong to mouse. The CDR3 sequence: CASGARWGVNQDTQYF. Incomplete CDR3 DNA: TGTGCCAGCGGTGCCCGCTGGGGGGTTAACCAAGACACCCAGTAC. The chain carries TRBV13-2 and TRBJ2-5; 8 bases are a match to TRBD2. The CDR3 is cut off 1 residue early in the read; its end comes from the germline J gene. Germline lookup yields CDR1 NNHNN and CDR2 SYGAGS (reference sequence). The CDR3 has 16 residues. V shed 3 bases, J shed 0 bases, and the junction held 6 bases outside the gene matches.